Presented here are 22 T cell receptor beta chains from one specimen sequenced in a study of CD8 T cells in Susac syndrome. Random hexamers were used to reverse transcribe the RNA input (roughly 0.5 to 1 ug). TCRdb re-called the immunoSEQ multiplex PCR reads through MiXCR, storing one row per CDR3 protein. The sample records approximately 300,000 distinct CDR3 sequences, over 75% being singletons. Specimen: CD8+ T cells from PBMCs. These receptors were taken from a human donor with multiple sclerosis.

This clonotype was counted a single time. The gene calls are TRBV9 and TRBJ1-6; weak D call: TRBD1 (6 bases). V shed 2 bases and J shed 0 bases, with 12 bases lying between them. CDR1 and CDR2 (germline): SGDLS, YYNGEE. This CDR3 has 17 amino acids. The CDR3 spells CASSVGQRSSYNSPLHF. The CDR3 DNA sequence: TGTGCCAGCAGCGTTGGACAGAGAAGCTCCTATAATTCACCCCTCCACTTT.

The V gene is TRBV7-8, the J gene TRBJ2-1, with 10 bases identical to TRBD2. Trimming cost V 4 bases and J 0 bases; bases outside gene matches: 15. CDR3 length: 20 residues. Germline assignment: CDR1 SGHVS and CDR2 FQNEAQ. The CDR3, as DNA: TGTGCCAGCAGCTCAAGTCCCCCGACTAGCGGGTGGAGCTCCTACAATGAGCAGTTCTTC. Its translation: CASSSSPPTSGWSSYNEQFF.

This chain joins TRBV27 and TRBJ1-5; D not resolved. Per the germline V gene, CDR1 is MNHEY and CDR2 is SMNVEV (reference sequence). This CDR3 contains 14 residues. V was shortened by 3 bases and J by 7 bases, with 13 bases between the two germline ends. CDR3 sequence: CASSLGSTGQPQHF. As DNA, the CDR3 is TGTGCCAGCAGTTTGGGCTCCACCGGCCAGCCCCAGCATTTT.

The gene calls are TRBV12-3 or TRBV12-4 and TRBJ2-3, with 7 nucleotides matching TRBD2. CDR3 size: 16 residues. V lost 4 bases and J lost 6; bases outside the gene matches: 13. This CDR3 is CASSSPRQRGSDTQYF. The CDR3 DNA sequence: TGTGCCAGCAGTTCCCCCCGGCAGCGGGGCTCCGATACGCAGTATTTT.

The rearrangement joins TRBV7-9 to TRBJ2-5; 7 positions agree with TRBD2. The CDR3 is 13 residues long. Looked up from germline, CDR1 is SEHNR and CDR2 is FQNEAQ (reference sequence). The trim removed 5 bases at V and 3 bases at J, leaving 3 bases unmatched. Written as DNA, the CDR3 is TGTGCCAGCAGCCCCGGACTAGAAGAGACCCAGTACTTC. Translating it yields CASSPGLEETQYF. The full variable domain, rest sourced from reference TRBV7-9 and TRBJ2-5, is DTGVSQNPRHKITKRGQNVTFRCDPISEHNRLYWYRQTLGQGPEFLTYFQNEAQLEKSRLLSDRFSAERPKGSFSTLEIQRTEQGDSAMYLCASSPGLEETQYFGPGTRLLVL.

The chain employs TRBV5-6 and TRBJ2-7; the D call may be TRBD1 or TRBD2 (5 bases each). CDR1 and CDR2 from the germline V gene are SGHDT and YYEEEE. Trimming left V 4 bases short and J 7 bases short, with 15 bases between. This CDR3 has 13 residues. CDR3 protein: CASSPSYGGEQYF. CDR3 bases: TGTGCCAGCAGCCCTAGCTATGGGGGAGAGCAGTACTTC.

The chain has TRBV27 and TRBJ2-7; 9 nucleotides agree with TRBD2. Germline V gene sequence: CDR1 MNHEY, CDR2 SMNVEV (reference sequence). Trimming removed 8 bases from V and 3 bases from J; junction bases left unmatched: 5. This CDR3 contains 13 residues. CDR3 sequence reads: CASRTSDHYEQYF. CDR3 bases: TGTGCCAGCCGGACTAGCGATCACTACGAGCAGTACTTC.

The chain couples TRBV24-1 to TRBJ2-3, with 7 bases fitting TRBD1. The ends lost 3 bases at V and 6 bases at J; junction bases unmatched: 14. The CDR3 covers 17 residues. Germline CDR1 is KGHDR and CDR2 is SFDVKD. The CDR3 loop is CATSDPNRGYYGDTQYF. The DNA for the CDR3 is TGTGCCACCAGTGATCCTAACAGGGGATACTACGGGGATACGCAGTATTTT.

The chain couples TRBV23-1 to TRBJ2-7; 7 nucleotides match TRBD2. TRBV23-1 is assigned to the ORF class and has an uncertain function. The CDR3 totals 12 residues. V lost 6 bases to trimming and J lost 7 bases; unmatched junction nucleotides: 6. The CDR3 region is CASRPGAGEQYF. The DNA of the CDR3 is TGCGCCAGCAGACCCGGAGCGGGGGAGCAGTACTTC.

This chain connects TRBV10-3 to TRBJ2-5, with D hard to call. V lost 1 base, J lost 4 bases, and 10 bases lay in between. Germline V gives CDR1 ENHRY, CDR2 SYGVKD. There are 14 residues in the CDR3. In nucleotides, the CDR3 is TGTGCCATCAGTGAGTTAGGAGAGAGAGAGACCCAGTACTTC. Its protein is CAISELGERETQYF.

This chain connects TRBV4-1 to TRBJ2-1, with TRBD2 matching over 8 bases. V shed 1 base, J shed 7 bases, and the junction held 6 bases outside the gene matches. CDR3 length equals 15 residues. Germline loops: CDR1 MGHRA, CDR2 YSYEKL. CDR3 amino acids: CASSQVRAGVNEQFF. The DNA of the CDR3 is TGCGCCAGCAGCCAAGTAAGAGCGGGGGTAAATGAGCAGTTCTTC.

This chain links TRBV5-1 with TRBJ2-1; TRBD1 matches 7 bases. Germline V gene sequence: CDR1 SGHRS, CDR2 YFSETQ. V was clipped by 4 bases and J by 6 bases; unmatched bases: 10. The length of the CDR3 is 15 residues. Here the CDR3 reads CASSLSTGLLNEQFF. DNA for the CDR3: TGCGCCAGCAGCCTGTCGACAGGGTTACTCAATGAGCAGTTCTTC.

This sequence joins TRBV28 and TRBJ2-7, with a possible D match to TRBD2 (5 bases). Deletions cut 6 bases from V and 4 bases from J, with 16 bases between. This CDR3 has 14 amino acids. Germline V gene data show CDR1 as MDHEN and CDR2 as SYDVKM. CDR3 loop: CASSPPGFGYEQYF. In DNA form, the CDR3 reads TGTGCCAGCAGCCCCCCGGGGTTTGGGTACGAGCAGTACTTC.

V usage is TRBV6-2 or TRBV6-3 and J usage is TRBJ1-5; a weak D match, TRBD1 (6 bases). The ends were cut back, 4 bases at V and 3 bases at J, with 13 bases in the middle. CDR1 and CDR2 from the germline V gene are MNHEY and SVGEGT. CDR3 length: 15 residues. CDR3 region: CASSFSDSYNQPQHF. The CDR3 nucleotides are TGTGCCAGCAGTTTTTCGGACAGTTACAATCAGCCCCAGCATTTT.

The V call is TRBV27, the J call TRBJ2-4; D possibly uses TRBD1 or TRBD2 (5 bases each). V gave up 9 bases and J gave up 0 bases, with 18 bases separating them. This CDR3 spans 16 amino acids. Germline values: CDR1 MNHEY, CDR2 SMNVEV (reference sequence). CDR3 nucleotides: TGTGCCAGTGCCCTCCGAGGGGACCTAGCCAAAAACATTCAGTACTTC. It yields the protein CASALRGDLAKNIQYF.

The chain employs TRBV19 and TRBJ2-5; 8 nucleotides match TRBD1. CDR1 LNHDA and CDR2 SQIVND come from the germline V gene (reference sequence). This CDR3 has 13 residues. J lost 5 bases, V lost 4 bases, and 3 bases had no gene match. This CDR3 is CASSTDRVETQYF. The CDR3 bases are TGTGCCAGTAGTACGGACAGGGTGGAGACCCAGTACTTC.

The CDR3 nucleotides read TGTGCCAGCAGCGTAGCTGGGGGAGGAGGCTACGAGCAGTACTTC. Its translation is CASSVAGGGGYEQYF. This chain links TRBV9 with TRBJ2-7, with D possibly matching TRBD2 (6 bases). CDR1 and CDR2 (germline): SGDLS, YYNGEE. Trimming left V 0 bases short and J 3 bases short, with 13 bases between. The CDR3 runs 15 residues.

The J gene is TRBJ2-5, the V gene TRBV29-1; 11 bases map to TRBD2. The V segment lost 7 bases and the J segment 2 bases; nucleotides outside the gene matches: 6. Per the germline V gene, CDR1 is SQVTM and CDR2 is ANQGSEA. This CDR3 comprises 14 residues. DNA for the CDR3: TGCAGCGCACTAGCGGGGGTGATACAAGAGACCCAGTACTTC. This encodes CSALAGVIQETQYF.

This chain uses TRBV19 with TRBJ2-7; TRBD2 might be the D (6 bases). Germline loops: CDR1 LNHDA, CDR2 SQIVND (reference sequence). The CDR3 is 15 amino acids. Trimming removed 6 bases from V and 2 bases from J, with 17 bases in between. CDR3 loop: CASSRRDDLTYEQYF. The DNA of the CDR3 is TGTGCCAGTAGCCGGAGGGACGATTTGACCTACGAGCAGTACTTC.

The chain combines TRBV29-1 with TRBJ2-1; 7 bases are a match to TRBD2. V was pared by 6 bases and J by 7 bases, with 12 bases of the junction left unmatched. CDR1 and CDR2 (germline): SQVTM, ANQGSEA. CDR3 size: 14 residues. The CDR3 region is CSVRLSGLGNEQFF. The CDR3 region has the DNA TGCAGCGTGAGACTTAGCGGGTTGGGGAATGAGCAGTTCTTC.

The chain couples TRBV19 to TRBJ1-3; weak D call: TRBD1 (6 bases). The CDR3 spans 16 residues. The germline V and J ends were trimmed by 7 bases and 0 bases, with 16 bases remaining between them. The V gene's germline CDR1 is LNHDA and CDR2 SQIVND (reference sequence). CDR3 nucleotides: TGTGCCAGTATTGAGGGACAACCGAACTCTGGAAACACCATATATTTT. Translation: CASIEGQPNSGNTIYF.

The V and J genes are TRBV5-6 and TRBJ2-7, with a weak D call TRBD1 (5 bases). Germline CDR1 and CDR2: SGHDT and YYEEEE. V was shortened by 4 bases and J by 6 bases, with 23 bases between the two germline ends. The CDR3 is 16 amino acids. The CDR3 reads CASSHGGAAYFTEQYF. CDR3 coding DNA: TGTGCCAGCAGCCATGGTGGGGCAGCTTACTTCACCGAGCAGTACTTC.